The T cell receptor (beta chain) described here comes from a study of T cells after posttransplantation cyclophosphamide. Study findings and constraints: TRB clonality was highly associated with recipient CMV seropositivity and reactivation. TRB overlap between skin or GI tissue T cells and blood was limited. Donor CD8+ memory clones often dominated recipient blood repertoires at later times.

Only a few counts were recorded for this clone. Its antigen is not identified. CDR1 is LNHDA, CDR2 SQIVND, per germline (reference sequence). The CDR3 runs to 16 residues. Trimming left V 4 bases short and J 6 bases short, with 19 bases between. The related graft donor's blood sample was taken on the day of bone marrow donation. Libraries were prepared by immunoSEQ multiplex PCR; TCRdb keeps only in-frame clonotypes and omits some of them. This sample has tens of thousands of clones, with roughly 95% found just once. Specimen: PBMCs. This receptor was identified in a woman aged 30 to 39 in good health and a related stem cell transplant donor. V is TRBV19 and J is TRBJ1-5, with no clear D. The CDR3 here is CASSTQALTRSQPQHF. For the CDR3, the DNA is TGTGCCAGTAGTACCCAGGCCCTCACCCGGAGTCAGCCCCAGCATTTT.